The rows below give T cell receptor beta chains drawn from one sample of a study of early stage breast cancer tumors. Clones were sequenced by immunoSEQ multiplex PCR, and TCRdb holds only the in-frame ones, with some missing. The sample shows over 11,000 clones, about 79% of them seen only once. The sequencing sample was made of normal breast tissue next to the tumor. These receptors all stem from a person between 50 and 60 years old with breast cancer. CDR3s include the opening cysteine and the closing phenylalanine or tryptophan. The order of the fields is D gene, clone size, J gene, V gene, CDR3 protein, CDR3 DNA. A D gene is named only where the DNA matches it firmly. Clone size is given for some rows only: seen once, a few or many times, or a class if the clone is expanded.

D: .
size: few
J: TRBJ2-7
V: TRBV4-2
CDR3: CASSQDLGYIYEQYF
DNA: TGTGCCAGCAGCCAAGATCTCGGCTATATCTACGAGCAGTACTTC

D: .
size: .
J: TRBJ2-2
V: TRBV7-9
CDR3: CASSLWGSGAGELFF
DNA: TGTGCCAGCAGCTTATGGGGGAGCGGAGCCGGGGAGCTGTTTTTT

D: TRBD2
size: .
J: TRBJ2-5
V: TRBV9
CDR3: CASSAGTSGRRVQETQYF
DNA: TGTGCCAGCAGCGCCGGGACTAGCGGGAGGAGGGTGCAAGAGACCCAGTACTTC

D: TRBD2
size: .
J: TRBJ2-1
V: TRBV11-2
CDR3: CASSNPRTSVYNEQFF
DNA: TGTGCCAGCAGCAACCCGAGGACTAGCGTTTACAATGAGCAGTTCTTC

D: .
size: .
J: TRBJ1-2
V: TRBV7-9
CDR3: CASSPGPPNYGYTF
DNA: TGTGCCAGCAGTCCAGGTCCTCCTAACTATGGCTACACCTTC

D: .
size: few
J: TRBJ1-5
V: TRBV7-2
CDR3: CASSPRLGSNQPQHF
DNA: TGTGCCAGCAGCCCCAGGTTAGGGAGCAATCAGCCCCAGCATTTT

D: TRBD2
size: .
J: TRBJ2-3
V: TRBV2
CDR3: CASEALAGGPGDTQYF
DNA: TGTGCCAGCGAGGCCCTAGCGGGAGGGCCGGGAGATACGCAGTATTTT

D: .
size: .
J: TRBJ2-7
V: TRBV15
CDR3: CATSPGDAYEQYF
DNA: TGTGCCACCAGCCCTGGAGATGCCTACGAGCAGTACTTC

D: TRBD2
size: .
J: TRBJ2-1
V: TRBV29-1
CDR3: CSVVTGGVYNEQFF
DNA: TGCAGCGTTGTAACGGGAGGAGTTTACAATGAGCAGTTCTTC

D: TRBD2
size: .
J: TRBJ2-3
V: TRBV5-4
CDR3: CASRPGTSGWTDTQYF
DNA: TGTGCCAGCAGGCCCGGGACTAGCGGGTGGACAGATACGCAGTATTTT

D: .
size: once
J: TRBJ2-7
V: TRBV27
CDR3: CASSPRLAYEQYF
DNA: TGTGCCAGCAGCCCTCGATTGGCCTACGAGCAGTACTTC

D: TRBD1
size: .
J: TRBJ1-6
V: TRBV7-9
CDR3: CASSHGQGQSPLHF
DNA: TGTGCCAGCAGCCACGGACAGGGTCAGTCACCCCTCCACTTT

D: TRBD2
size: few
J: TRBJ2-2
V: TRBV19
CDR3: CASSTSGTANLAGGTGELFF
DNA: TGTGCCAGTAGTACCTCCGGGACAGCCAATCTAGCGGGAGGCACCGGGGAGCTGTTTTTT

D: TRBD1
size: once
J: TRBJ2-1
V: TRBV10-3
CDR3: CAIKGTGIDEQFF
DNA: TGTGCCATCAAAGGGACAGGGATCGATGAGCAGTTCTTC

D: .
size: .
J: TRBJ2-2
V: TRBV12-2
CDR3: CASRSRDRVVGELFF
DNA: TGTGCAAGTCGCTCCCGGGACAGGGTGGTCGGGGAGCTGTTTTTT

D: .
size: once
J: TRBJ2-5
V: TRBV7-8
CDR3: CASSSTSETQYF
DNA: TGTGCCAGCAGCTCTACATCTGAGACCCAGTACTTC

D: TRBD2
size: .
J: TRBJ2-2
V: TRBV10-2
CDR3: CASRTSGVTGELFF
DNA: TGCGCCAGTAGGACTAGCGGAGTGACCGGGGAGCTGTTTTTT

D: .
size: .
J: TRBJ2-3
V: TRBV19
CDR3: CASSIGVSDPSTDTQYF
DNA: TGTGCCAGTAGTATCGGGGTTAGCGACCCTAGCACAGATACGCAGTATTTT

D: TRBD2
size: few
J: TRBJ2-1
V: TRBV7-9
CDR3: CASSPALGGRGIREEQFF
DNA: TGTGCCAGCAGTCCGGCTTTGGGAGGGCGGGGGATTAGAGAAGAGCAGTTCTTC

D: .
size: .
J: TRBJ1-1
V: TRBV7-2
CDR3: CASIREYTEAFF
DNA: TGTGCCAGCATAAGGGAATACACTGAAGCTTTCTTT

D: .
size: .
J: TRBJ2-2
V: TRBV5-1
CDR3: CASSLALPEVAGELFF
DNA: TGCGCCAGCAGCTTGGCGCTACCGGAGGTGGCCGGGGAGCTGTTTTTT

D: .
size: .
J: TRBJ2-2
V: TRBV7-9
CDR3: CASSIAGGPGELFF
DNA: TGTGCCAGCAGTATCGCTGGGGGTCCCGGGGAGCTGTTTTTT

D: .
size: .
J: TRBJ1-1
V: TRBV19
CDR3: CASAFLLNTEAFF
DNA: TGTGCCAGCGCCTTTCTGTTGAACACTGAAGCTTTCTTT

D: TRBD1
size: .
J: TRBJ2-6
V: TRBV2
CDR3: CASNPGTGVSGANVLTF
DNA: TGTGCCAGCAACCCCGGGACAGGGGTTTCTGGGGCCAACGTCCTGACTTTC

D: .
size: once
J: TRBJ2-5
V: TRBV7-2
CDR3: CASSFQGTETQYF
DNA: TGTGCCAGCAGCTTTCAGGGAACAGAGACCCAGTACTTC

D: TRBD1
size: .
J: TRBJ2-1
V: TRBV15
CDR3: CATSRLGQSYNEQFF
DNA: TGTGCCACCAGCAGGCTGGGACAGTCCTACAATGAGCAGTTCTTC

D: .
size: .
J: TRBJ2-5
V: TRBV29-1
CDR3: CSVEDLGAQETQYF
DNA: TGCAGCGTTGAAGATCTAGGGGCCCAAGAGACCCAGTACTTC

D: .
size: .
J: TRBJ1-1
V: TRBV25-1
CDR3: CASTTQSRGPWPTEAFF
DNA: TGTGCCAGCACCACGCAGAGTCGGGGCCCCTGGCCCACTGAAGCTTTCTTT

D: .
size: .
J: TRBJ1-1
V: TRBV9
CDR3: CASSVGIGSSLNTEAFF
DNA: TGTGCCAGCAGCGTAGGGATCGGGAGCAGTTTGAACACTGAAGCTTTCTTT

D: .
size: .
J: TRBJ1-4
V: TRBV5-6
CDR3: CASSFNPGAEKLFF
DNA: TGTGCCAGCAGCTTCAATCCGGGCGCTGAAAAACTGTTTTTT

D: .
size: .
J: TRBJ1-2
V: TRBV28
CDR3: CAARRVYGYTF
DNA: TGTGCCGCCAGGCGGGTCTATGGCTACACCTTC

D: .
size: .
J: TRBJ2-7
V: TRBV4-3
CDR3: CASSQEAPWAGRVYEQYF
DNA: TGCGCCAGCAGCCAAGAAGCCCCATGGGCGGGCAGAGTTTACGAGCAGTACTTC

D: TRBD2
size: .
J: TRBJ2-3
V: TRBV7-2
CDR3: CASMRLAVQGTQYF
DNA: TGTGCCAGCATGCGGCTAGCGGTCCAGGGTACGCAGTATTTT

D: .
size: .
J: TRBJ2-1
V: TRBV6-1
CDR3: CASSEYPGQTFF
DNA: TGTGCCAGCAGTGAGTACCCGGGACAAACCTTCTTC

D: TRBD2
size: .
J: TRBJ2-5
V: TRBV7-9
CDR3: CASSLAGGETQYF
DNA: TGTGCCAGCAGCTTAGCGGGGGGGGAGACCCAGTACTTC

D: .
size: .
J: TRBJ2-3
V: TRBV7-9
CDR3: CASSQQGRSDTQYF
DNA: TGTGCCAGCAGCCAACAGGGGAGGTCAGATACGCAGTATTTT

D: .
size: once
J: TRBJ2-7
V: TRBV19
CDR3: CARLVGLKGGQYF
DNA: TGTGCCAGGCTTGTGGGACTCAAGGGAGGGCAGTACTTC

D: .
size: .
J: TRBJ2-1
V: TRBV5-1
CDR3: CASSFPQVTINEQFF
DNA: TGCGCCAGCAGCTTCCCCCAGGTAACCATCAATGAGCAGTTCTTC

D: .
size: once
J: TRBJ2-3
V: TRBV5-6
CDR3: CASSLGTVSSTDTQYF
DNA: TGTGCCAGCAGCTTGGGGACGGTCAGTAGCACAGATACGCAGTATTTT

D: TRBD2
size: .
J: TRBJ2-7
V: TRBV10-2
CDR3: CASSGAGAGSYEQYF
DNA: TGCGCCAGCAGTGGGGCGGGAGCGGGCTCCTACGAGCAGTACTTC

D: TRBD1
size: .
J: TRBJ1-2
V: TRBV7-2
CDR3: CASSLDPQGALNYGYTF
DNA: TGTGCCAGCAGCTTAGACCCACAGGGGGCGCTTAACTATGGCTACACCTTC

D: .
size: few
J: TRBJ2-3
V: TRBV30
CDR3: CAWSVSDTQYF
DNA: TGTGCCTGGAGTGTATCTGATACGCAGTATTTT

D: .
size: .
J: TRBJ2-5
V: TRBV9
CDR3: CASSADRNEETQYF
DNA: TGTGCCAGCAGCGCCGACAGAAATGAAGAGACCCAGTACTTC

D: .
size: .
J: TRBJ2-7
V: TRBV29-1
CDR3: CSVVGFKGGSYEQYF
DNA: TGCAGCGTTGTAGGGTTTAAAGGTGGCTCCTACGAGCAGTACTTC

D: .
size: few
J: TRBJ2-5
V: TRBV9
CDR3: CASSQDAGGRTQYF
DNA: TGTGCCAGCAGCCAGGATGCCGGGGGGCGGACCCAGTACTTC

D: TRBD2
size: once
J: TRBJ2-7
V: TRBV18
CDR3: CASSVRGGLEQYF
DNA: TGTGCCAGCTCAGTCCGGGGGGGGCTCGAGCAGTACTTC

D: .
size: .
J: TRBJ1-1
V: TRBV7-2
CDR3: CASSQAGGTEAFF
DNA: TGTGCCAGCAGCCAAGCGGGGGGAACTGAAGCTTTCTTT

D: .
size: .
J: TRBJ2-3
V: TRBV5-1
CDR3: CASSELDTQYF
DNA: TGCGCCAGCAGCGAACTAGATACGCAGTATTTT

D: .
size: .
J: TRBJ2-5
V: TRBV4-3
CDR3: CASSQELLGGETQYF
DNA: TGCGCCAGCAGCCAAGAATTACTAGGGGGAGAGACCCAGTACTTC